The 2 T cell receptor beta chains given below trace back to one sample, sequenced in a study of cytomegalovirus exposure and HLA in healthy donors. In the PCR, 60 Vbeta and 13 Jbeta primers were used. Using immunoSEQ multiplex PCR, the repertoire was profiled, and TCRdb retains in-frame clones only, with some absent. There are under 200,000 clones in the sample; approximately 80% occur only once, and approximately 7% lies in the top ten. The source material was PBMCs. The receptors stem from a woman aged 30 to 39 in good health and CMV-seropositive.

V is TRBV4-1 and J is TRBJ2-6; D is possibly TRBD1 (6 bases). This CDR3 contains 15 residues. Trimming removed 4 bases at V and 0 bases at J, with 7 bases between. Germline loops: CDR1 MGHRA, CDR2 YSYEKL. CDR3 bases: TGCGCCAGCAGCCCAGGGGACTCTGGGGCCAACGTCCTGACTTTC. This translates into CASSPGDSGANVLTF.

The chain combines TRBV2 with TRBJ1-5; D possibly corresponds to TRBD1 (5 bases). CDR3 length equals 14 residues. Trimming pared 3 bases from V and 6 bases from J, leaving 12 bases between. Germline V gene data show CDR1 as SNHLY and CDR2 as FYNNEI. CDR3 amino acids: CASSDWGESQPQHF. As DNA, the CDR3 is TGTGCCAGCAGTGATTGGGGGGAGAGTCAGCCCCAGCATTTT.